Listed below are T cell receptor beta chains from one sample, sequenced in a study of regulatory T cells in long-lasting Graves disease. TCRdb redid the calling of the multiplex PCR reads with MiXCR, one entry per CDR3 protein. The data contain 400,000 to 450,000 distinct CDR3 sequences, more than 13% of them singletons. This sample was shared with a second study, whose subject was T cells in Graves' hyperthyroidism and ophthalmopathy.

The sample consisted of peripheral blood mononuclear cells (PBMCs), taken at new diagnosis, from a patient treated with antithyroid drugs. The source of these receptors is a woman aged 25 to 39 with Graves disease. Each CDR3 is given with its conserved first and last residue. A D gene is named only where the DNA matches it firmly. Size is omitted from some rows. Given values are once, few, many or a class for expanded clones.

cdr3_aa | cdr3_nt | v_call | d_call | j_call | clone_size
CASSQEVGGTYGYTF | TGTGCCAGCAGCCAGGAAGTAGGGGGGACCTATGGCTACACCTTC | TRBV6-2/TRBV6-3 | NA | TRBJ1-2 | many
CASSYSRGNIGELFF | TGTGCCAGCAGTTACTCGCGGGGGAACATCGGGGAGCTGTTTTTT | TRBV3-1 | TRBD2 | TRBJ2-2 | NA
CASRALTANTEAFF | TGTGCCAGTAGGGCCCTGACAGCGAACACTGAAGCTTTCTTT | TRBV19 | NA | TRBJ1-1 | NA
CASSLEYWPRKQETQYF | TGTGCCAGCAGCTTAGAGTATTGGCCTCGGAAACAAGAGACCCAGTACTTC | TRBV7-7 | NA | TRBJ2-5 | many
CATSRGRSYEQYF | TGTGCCACCAGCAGAGGACGGAGTTACGAGCAGTACTTC | TRBV15 | NA | TRBJ2-7 | many
CASREASGVPYEQYF | TGTGCCAGCAGGGAGGCTAGCGGGGTCCCCTACGAGCAGTACTTC | TRBV6-1 | TRBD2 | TRBJ2-7 | few
CASSIWFQETQYF | TGTGCCAGTAGTATATGGTTTCAAGAGACCCAGTACTTC | TRBV19 | NA | TRBJ2-5 | few
CASSLSGYRGRGQNYGYTF | TGTGCCAGCAGTTTATCAGGATACCGAGGCAGGGGGCAGAACTATGGCTACACCTTC | TRBV28 | TRBD1 | TRBJ1-2 | many
CATGTGDRVATNEKLFF | TGTGCCACAGGGACAGGAGACCGAGTTGCAACTAATGAAAAACTGTTTTTT | TRBV28 | TRBD1 | TRBJ1-4 | few
CASSVVGQETQYF | TGTGCCAGCAGCGTAGTGGGGCAAGAGACCCAGTACTTC | TRBV9 | NA | TRBJ2-5 | few
CSAPGQPYNYGYTF | TGCAGTGCCCCGGGACAGCCCTATAACTATGGCTACACCTTC | TRBV20-1 | TRBD1 | TRBJ1-2 | NA
CAGSQAGVPYEQYF | TGTGCCGGCAGCCAAGCAGGGGTTCCCTACGAGCAGTACTTC | TRBV14 | NA | TRBJ2-7 | NA
CASGRDRNTEAFF | TGTGCTAGTGGTCGGGACAGAAACACTGAAGCTTTCTTT | TRBV12-5 | TRBD1 | TRBJ1-1 | NA
CASRRGSDRYEQYF | TGCGCCAGCAGAAGGGGAAGCGACCGCTACGAGCAGTACTTC | TRBV5-1 | NA | TRBJ2-7 | many
CASVGQPFSNQPQHF | TGTGCCAGCGTTGGACAGCCATTTAGCAATCAGCCCCAGCATTTT | TRBV6-1 | NA | TRBJ1-5 | NA
CASGLNSYEQYF | TGTGCCAGTGGACTAAACTCCTACGAGCAGTACTTC | TRBV6-2/TRBV6-3 | NA | TRBJ2-7 | NA
CASSKTGTGVETQYF | TGTGCCAGTAGTAAAACCGGGACAGGGGTTGAGACCCAGTACTTC | TRBV19 | TRBD1 | TRBJ2-5 | few
CASSRNIRSGRATDTQYF | TGTGCCAGCAGCCGCAATATCCGTAGCGGGAGGGCCACAGATACGCAGTATTTT | TRBV12-3/TRBV12-4 | TRBD2 | TRBJ2-3 | many
CASMEDGELFF | TGCGCCAGCATGGAGGACGGGGAGCTGTTTTTT | TRBV5-1 | NA | TRBJ2-2 | NA
CASSPLSGTQYF | TGTGCCAGCTCACCATTGAGTGGGACCCAGTACTTC | TRBV18 | NA | TRBJ2-5 | many
CASSLGTSGTFYNEQFF | TGTGCCAGCAGCTTGGGGACTAGCGGAACCTTCTACAATGAGCAGTTCTTC | TRBV11-2 | TRBD2 | TRBJ2-1 | many
CSARAITGLSNSPLHF | TGCAGTGCTAGAGCCATTACGGGACTTTCTAATTCACCCCTCCACTTT | TRBV20-1 | NA | TRBJ1-6 | NA
CAISAESGYTF | TGTGCCATCAGTGCAGAGAGTGGCTACACCTTC | TRBV10-3 | NA | TRBJ1-2 | many
CASSYGRGGTNTQYF | TGTGCCAGCAGTTACGGGCGGGGGGGCACTAATACGCAGTATTTT | TRBV6-5 | TRBD2 | TRBJ2-3 | many
CASSEAVASGKSF | TGTGCCAGCAGTGAAGCGGTGGCTAGCGGGAAGAGCTTC | TRBV6-2/TRBV6-3 | TRBD2 | TRBJ2-4 | NA
CASSTTGRWSNQPQHF | TGTGCCAGTAGTACAACGGGACGGTGGAGCAATCAGCCCCAGCATTTT | TRBV19 | NA | TRBJ1-5 | NA
CASSISSAGETQYF | TGTGCCAGTAGTATATCGTCCGCCGGAGAGACCCAGTACTTC | TRBV19 | NA | TRBJ2-5 | many
CASSRAFNYGYTF | TGTGCCAGTAGTCGGGCATTTAACTATGGCTACACCTTC | TRBV19 | NA | TRBJ1-2 | few
CASSLQGAGLSGANVLTF | TGTGCCAGCAGCTTACAGGGGGCCGGACTCTCTGGGGCCAACGTCCTGACTTTC | TRBV6-1 | TRBD1 | TRBJ2-6 | medium-sized
CASSLNIPRMRVEDGYTF | TGTGCCAGCAGCCTAAACATCCCACGGATGAGGGTCGAGGATGGCTACACCTTC | TRBV5-5 | NA | TRBJ1-2 | NA
CSASVGLGGGNEQFF | TGCAGTGCTAGCGTCGGACTAGGGGGGGGTAATGAGCAGTTCTTC | TRBV20-1 | NA | TRBJ2-1 | many
CASSRVQGAREQYF | TGCGCCAGCAGCCGGGTCCAGGGGGCTAGAGAGCAGTACTTC | TRBV4-1 | TRBD1 | TRBJ2-7 | NA
CAISYRRENEQYF | TGTGCCATCAGTTACAGGCGGGAGAATGAGCAGTACTTC | TRBV10-3 | TRBD2 | TRBJ2-7 | many
CASSSEGIQPQHF | TGTGCCAGCAGCTCGGAGGGAATCCAGCCCCAGCATTTT | TRBV12-3/TRBV12-4 | NA | TRBJ1-5 | many
CSVEGGSVNYGYTF | TGCAGCGTTGAAGGCGGGAGTGTCAACTATGGCTACACCTTC | TRBV29-1 | NA | TRBJ1-2 | many
CAWSVGGASYQPQHF | TGTGCCTGGAGTGTAGGGGGTGCCTCATATCAGCCCCAGCATTTT | TRBV30 | NA | TRBJ1-5 | many
CASSPHLRGGARGRADTQYF | TGTGCCAGCAGCCCCCACCTTCGGGGCGGGGCCCGGGGACGAGCAGATACGCAGTATTTT | TRBV9 | NA | TRBJ2-3 | few
CASSFGTSGTRNEQFF | TGTGCCAGCAGTTTTGGGACTAGCGGGACCCGCAATGAGCAGTTCTTC | TRBV12-3/TRBV12-4 | TRBD2 | TRBJ2-1 | NA
CASSHPRGPSRANEQFF | TGTGCCAGCAGCCACCCGAGAGGGCCTTCTCGGGCCAATGAGCAGTTCTTC | TRBV7-8 | NA | TRBJ2-1 | few
CAINARRGTEAFF | TGTGCCATCAATGCCAGGCGGGGCACTGAAGCTTTCTTT | TRBV10-3 | NA | TRBJ1-1 | few